One sample yielded the 28 T cell receptor beta chains listed below, sequenced in a study of cytomegalovirus exposure and HLA in healthy donors. Some clones are missing from TCRdb's copy, which holds only in-frame ones; the method was immunoSEQ multiplex PCR. The sample holds fewer than 200,000 clones; around 86% are singletons and the top ten take 2% to 3%. Material: PBMCs. All receptors derive from a man younger than 35 in good health and CMV-seropositive.

This clone turned up a few times. J is TRBJ2-2 and V is TRBV6-5, with 8 bases that match TRBD1. J gave up 4 bases and V 5 bases, and 6 bases lay outside the gene matches. There are 15 residues in the CDR3. Germline values: CDR1 MNHEY, CDR2 SVGAGI. The chain's CDR3 is CASSKDRASTGELFF. The CDR3 coding sequence is TGTGCCAGCAGTAAGGACAGGGCTAGCACCGGGGAGCTGTTTTTT.

This chain uses TRBV6-5 with TRBJ2-3; 8 bases are a match to TRBD1. CDR1 and CDR2 from the germline V gene are MNHEY and SVGAGI. Trimming cost V 6 bases and J 6 bases; bases outside gene matches: 5. The CDR3 runs 13 residues. The CDR3 loop reads CASRDSGGDTQYF. CDR3 coding DNA: TGTGCCAGCAGGGACTCAGGGGGCGATACGCAGTATTTT.

This rearrangement joins TRBV7-2 to TRBJ1-1, with 7 bases that match TRBD1. CDR1 SGHTA and CDR2 FQGNSA come from the germline V gene. The CDR3 consists of 13 residues. J gave up 10 bases and V 4 bases, and 9 bases lay outside the gene matches. The CDR3 spells CASSSRGSTLAFF. CDR3 coding DNA: TGTGCCAGCAGCTCCAGGGGGAGTACTTTAGCTTTCTTT.

The J gene is TRBJ1-4, the V gene TRBV30, with D maybe TRBD1 (5 bases). The CDR3 is 15 residues long. Germline lookup yields CDR1 GTSNPN and CDR2 SVGIG (reference sequence). With 3 bases removed from V and 4 bases from J, the gap between germline ends came to 15 bases. The CDR3 region is CAWSPGFPLNEKLFF. For the CDR3, the DNA is TGTGCCTGGAGCCCAGGGTTCCCCCTTAATGAAAAACTGTTTTTT.

The V call is TRBV9, the J call TRBJ1-1; the D is unclear. The V gene lost 0 bases and the J gene lost 4 bases, with 7 bases spanning the gap. The CDR3 is made up of 13 amino acids. Germline V gene lookup returns CDR1 SGDLS and CDR2 YYNGEE. CDR3 sequence: CASSVGSATEAFF. CDR3 sequence (DNA): TGTGCCAGCAGCGTAGGGAGTGCCACTGAAGCTTTCTTT.

The chain has TRBV11-2 and TRBJ2-7; tentatively, D is TRBD2 (5 bases). Per the germline V gene, CDR1 is SGHAT and CDR2 is FQNNGV. This CDR3 is built from 15 residues. V lost 1 base and J 5 bases, leaving 15 bases between the germline ends. CDR3 protein: CASSLVRGSVHEQYF. CDR3 sequence (DNA): TGTGCCAGCAGCTTAGTGCGTGGGAGTGTCCACGAGCAGTACTTC.

CDR3 loop: CAIGQLYEQYF. CDR3 in DNA: TGTGCCATCGGACAGCTATACGAGCAGTACTTC. V is TRBV10-3 and J is TRBJ2-7, with a tentative D call TRBD1 (6 bases). Trimming stripped 8 bases from V and 4 bases from J, with 9 bases between. The CDR3 totals 11 residues. Germline V gene sequence: CDR1 ENHRY, CDR2 SYGVKD.

The V and J genes are TRBV9 and TRBJ2-1; D possibly corresponds to TRBD2 (5 bases). V dropped 4 bases and J dropped 5 bases, with 10 bases sitting between them. This CDR3 has 13 residues. Germline CDR1 and CDR2: SGDLS and YYNGEE. This chain's CDR3 is CASSLIGDNEQFF. In DNA form, the CDR3 reads TGTGCCAGCAGCCTGATCGGGGACAATGAGCAGTTCTTC.

The V call is TRBV28, the J call TRBJ2-5; 8 positions agree with TRBD1. The J call could be wrong; TRBJ2-7 is a better fit for the DNA end. The CDR3 covers 14 residues. CDR1 and CDR2 from the germline V gene are MDHEN and SYDVKM. The CDR3 reads CASSSAGGFYEQYF. Written as DNA, the CDR3 is TGTGCCAGCAGTTCTGCAGGGGGCTTCTACGAGCAGTACTTC.

The rearrangement joins TRBV7-9 to TRBJ1-2; possibly TRBD1 for D (5 bases). The CDR3 covers 15 residues. Looked up from germline, CDR1 is SEHNR and CDR2 is FQNEAQ (reference sequence). V was shortened by 5 bases and J by 7 bases, with 20 bases between the two germline ends. The CDR3 reads CASSLTVGTLGGYTF. Written as DNA, the CDR3 is TGTGCCAGCAGCCTGACGGTGGGGACTTTGGGTGGCTACACCTTC.

The chain couples TRBV9 to TRBJ2-5; tentative D call: TRBD2 (5 bases). The ends were cut back, 1 base at V and 3 bases at J, with 10 bases in the middle. This CDR3 contains 14 residues. In germline, CDR1 is SGDLS, CDR2 YYNGEE. Here the CDR3 DNA reads TGTGCCAGCAGCGTATCTGCGGGTGAAGAGACCCAGTACTTC. Translation gives CASSVSAGEETQYF.

The gene calls are TRBV10-3 and TRBJ2-1, with 11 positions matching TRBD2. V was pared by 5 bases and J by 4 bases, with 7 bases of the junction left unmatched. The CDR3 spans 16 residues. The V gene's germline CDR1 is ENHRY and CDR2 SYGVKD. CDR3 region: CAISPSGGSYYNEQFF. The CDR3 nucleotides read TGTGCCATCAGTCCTAGCGGGGGGTCCTATTACAATGAGCAGTTCTTC.

The chain joins TRBV7-9 to TRBJ2-3; 11 bases fit TRBD2. This CDR3 is 15 amino acids long. CDR1 is SEHNR and CDR2 is FQNEAQ in the germline V gene (reference sequence). Germline trimming cut 5 bases from V and 1 base from J; bases unmatched to any gene: 2. CDR3 region: CASSMTSGGTDTQYF. CDR3 sequence (DNA): TGTGCCAGCAGCATGACTAGCGGGGGCACAGATACGCAGTATTTT. The full variable domain, completed using reference TRBV7-9 and TRBJ2-3, is DTGVSQNPRHKITKRGQNVTFRCDPISEHNRLYWYRQTLGQGPEFLTYFQNEAQLEKSRLLSDRFSAERPKGSFSTLEIQRTEQGDSAMYLCASSMTSGGTDTQYFGPGTRLTVL.

V and J are TRBV11-2 and TRBJ2-1, with 8 bases aligning to TRBD2. The CDR3 consists of 12 residues. CDR1 and CDR2 from the germline V gene are SGHAT and FQNNGV. After removal of 7 bases from V and 14 bases from J, the junction contained 10 bases not matched to a gene. CDR3 region: CASTGGTRREFF. CDR3 sequence (DNA): TGTGCCAGCACGGGGGGGACCCGTAGGGAGTTCTTC.

The chain carries TRBV6-5 and TRBJ1-1; no firm D call. Germline CDR1 and CDR2: MNHEY and SVGAGI. The CDR3 loop spans 16 amino acids. Trimming took off 2 bases at V and 0 bases at J, with 13 bases between the two ends. CDR3 DNA sequence: TGTGCCAGCAGTTACAGAAGAGCGGATATGAACACTGAAGCTTTCTTT. This sequence encodes CASSYRRADMNTEAFF.

The chain couples TRBV6-5 to TRBJ1-5, with 8 bases matching TRBD1. The germline V gene encodes CDR1 MNHEY and CDR2 SVGAGI. J lost 7 bases, V lost 4 bases, and 6 bases had no gene match. The CDR3 extends over 14 amino acids. In DNA, the CDR3 is TGTGCCAGCAGTTCCTGGACAGGGAAACAGCCCCAGCATTTT. Its translation is CASSSWTGKQPQHF.

The V and J genes are TRBV9 and TRBJ1-4; a weak D match, TRBD1 (6 bases). From germline, CDR1 is SGDLS and CDR2 YYNGEE. Trimming removed 3 bases at V and 0 bases at J, with 15 bases between. The CDR3 runs 17 residues. The CDR3 here is CASSGEGETATNEKLFF. CDR3 bases: TGTGCCAGCAGCGGAGAGGGGGAGACCGCAACTAATGAAAAACTGTTTTTT. The full variable domain, with the rest looked up from reference TRBV9 and TRBJ1-4, is DSGVTQTPKHLITATGQRVTLRCSPRSGDLSVYWYQQSLDQGLQFLIQYYNGEERAKGNILERFSAQQFPDLHSELNLSSLELGDSALYFCASSGEGETATNEKLFFGSGTQLSVL.

In its sample, this clone was seen once. The J gene is TRBJ1-1, the V gene TRBV2, with 7 positions matching TRBD1. V was clipped by 0 bases and J by 5 bases; unmatched bases: 6. Germline CDR1 SNHLY, CDR2 FYNNEI. This CDR3 contains 15 residues. CDR3 residues: CASSEARDRGTEAFF. For the CDR3, the DNA is TGTGCCAGCAGTGAAGCCAGGGACAGAGGAACTGAAGCTTTCTTT.

This clone has just a few counts. The chain is built from TRBV18 and TRBJ1-3; unclear D gene. The germline V gene encodes CDR1 KGHSH and CDR2 LQKENI. The CDR3 is made up of 16 amino acids. The V end was cut by 0 bases, the J end by 0 bases, with 9 bases between. CDR3 DNA sequence: TGTGCCAGCTCACCACCGGCCGGAGACTCTGGAAACACCATATATTTT. Its translation is CASSPPAGDSGNTIYF.

J is TRBJ2-7 and V is TRBV6-5, with TRBD2 matching over 7 bases. The germline V gene has CDR1 MNHEY and CDR2 SVGAGI. The CDR3 sequence is 15 residues long. V shed 2 bases, J shed 2 bases, and the junction held 6 bases outside the gene matches. The CDR3 nucleotides are TGTGCCAGCAGTTACGGGCTAGCGGACGCCTACGAGCAGTACTTC. It encodes CASSYGLADAYEQYF.

The chain recombines TRBV7-2 with TRBJ2-7, with D possibly TRBD1 on 5 matching bases. Trimming cost V 2 bases and J 4 bases, with 6 bases left between them. CDR1 SGHTA and CDR2 FQGNSA come from the germline V gene. The CDR3 extends over 12 amino acids. The CDR3 protein is CASSLSGYEQYF. In nucleotides, the CDR3 is TGTGCCAGCAGCTTATCAGGGTACGAGCAGTACTTC.

The chain carries TRBV6-5 and TRBJ2-3, with 13 positions matching TRBD2. Germline assignment: CDR1 MNHEY and CDR2 SVGAGI. There are 16 residues in the CDR3. With V trimmed by 4 bases and J by 6 bases, 7 bases remained unmatched. CDR3 sequence (DNA): TGTGCCAGCAGTTGGGAACTAGCGGGGGGGAGCGATACGCAGTATTTT. Translation gives CASSWELAGGSDTQYF.

This rearrangement joins TRBV6-5 to TRBJ2-7; TRBD2 agrees at 7 bases. CDR1 and CDR2 from the germline V gene are MNHEY and SVGAGI. With 5 bases clipped from V and 2 bases from J, the junction kept 6 bases outside the gene matches. The CDR3 loop spans 14 amino acids. CDR3 DNA: TGTGCCAGCAGTCGGCGCGGGGGAACCTACGAGCAGTACTTC. Its translation is CASSRRGGTYEQYF.

CDR3: CASSEARGSPLHF. The CDR3, as DNA: TGTGCCAGCAGTGAAGCGCGCGGTTCACCCCTCCACTTT. The chain combines TRBV6-1 with TRBJ1-6; D gene unclear. The CDR3 totals 13 residues. The germline gives CDR1 MNHNS, CDR2 SASEGT. V was trimmed by 0 bases and J by 9 bases, leaving 6 bases between them.

V gene TRBV5-1 combines with J gene TRBJ1-1; 9 nucleotides match TRBD1. Germline CDR1 is SGHRS and CDR2 is YFSETQ. CDR3 length equals 14 residues. V was pared by 6 bases and J by 4 bases, with 7 bases of the junction left unmatched. CDR3 region: CASNRGQEGTEAFF. In nucleotides, the CDR3 is TGCGCCAGCAACAGGGGGCAAGAGGGCACTGAAGCTTTCTTT. Using reference TRBV5-1 and TRBJ1-1 for the parts outside the CDR3, the full variable domain is KAGVTQTPRYLIKTRGQQVTLSCSPISGHRSVSWYQQTPGQGLQFLFEYFSETQRNKGNFPGRFSGRQFSNSRSEMNVSTLELGDSALYLCASNRGQEGTEAFFGQGTRLTVV.

The DNA for the CDR3 is TGTGCCAGCAGTCCCACAGGGGCGAACACTGAAGCTTTCTTT. It translates to CASSPTGANTEAFF. The chain carries TRBV7-3 and TRBJ1-1; 7 nucleotides align to TRBD1. V lost 6 bases and J lost 1; bases outside the gene matches: 5. This CDR3 spans 14 amino acids. Germline-derived CDR1 and CDR2 are SGHTA and FQGTGA.

The chain carries TRBV6-5 and TRBJ2-1, with 8 bases that match TRBD2. CDR3 length equals 15 residues. Trimming at V came to 6 bases and at J to 0 bases, leaving 4 bases not matched to a gene. Germline CDR1 reads MNHEY; CDR2 reads SVGAGI. The CDR3 spells CASRRSGSSYNEQFF. The CDR3, as DNA: TGTGCCAGCAGAAGAAGCGGGAGCTCCTACAATGAGCAGTTCTTC.

The sample holds one count of this clone. The chain has TRBV5-4 and TRBJ2-3; tentatively, D is TRBD2 (6 bases). This CDR3 has 16 residues. Trimming stripped 0 bases from V and 2 bases from J, with 13 bases between. CDR1 SGHNT and CDR2 YYREEE come from the germline V gene (reference sequence). CDR3: CASSLALTRVTDTQYF. The DNA of the CDR3 is TGTGCCAGCAGCTTGGCCCTGACTAGGGTCACAGATACGCAGTATTTT. Full variable domain (outside the CDR3, taken from reference TRBV5-4 and TRBJ2-3): ETGVTQSPTHLIKTRGQQVTLRCSSQSGHNTVSWYQQALGQGPQFIFQYYREEENGRGNFPPRFSGLQFPNYSSELNVNALELDDSALYLCASSLALTRVTDTQYFGPGTRLTVL.